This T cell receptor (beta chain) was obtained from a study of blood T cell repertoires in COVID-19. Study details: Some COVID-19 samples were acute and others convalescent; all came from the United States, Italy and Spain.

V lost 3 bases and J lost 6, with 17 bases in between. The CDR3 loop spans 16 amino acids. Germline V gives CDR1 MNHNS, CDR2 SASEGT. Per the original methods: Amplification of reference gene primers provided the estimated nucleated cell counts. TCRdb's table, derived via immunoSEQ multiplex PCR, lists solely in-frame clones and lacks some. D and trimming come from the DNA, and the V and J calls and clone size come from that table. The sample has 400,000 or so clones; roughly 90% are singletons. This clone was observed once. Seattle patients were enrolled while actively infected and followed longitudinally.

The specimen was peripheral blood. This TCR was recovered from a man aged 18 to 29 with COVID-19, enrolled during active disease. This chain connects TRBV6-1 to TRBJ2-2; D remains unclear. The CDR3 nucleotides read TGTGCCAGCAGTGAGTTTGTCGGGTTTAGCCCCGGGGAGCTGTTTTTT. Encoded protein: CASSEFVGFSPGELFF.